Listed here is a single T cell receptor (beta chain). No cognate antigen has been identified for it. No base-level quality is on record; no much larger clone is a single base apart. At one collaborating source in Seattle, patients were enrolled during active infection and were followed longitudinally through the course of disease. Each collaborating institution followed its own protocols to collect whole blood in K2EDTA tubes. For TCRbeta analysis, collaborators shipped samples as frozen whole blood, isolated PBMCs, or DNA extracted from either of those sample types. This record belongs to a study of blood T cell repertoires in COVID-19 (dated by TCRdb to 2018 to 2020). Regarding the complete study: Samples from collaborators originated in the United States, Italy and Spain and spanned both the acute and convalescent phases of COVID-19. Sample metadata almost always included a de-identified subject ID, COVID-19 status, age in years and sex. The material from the prospective study consisted of cDNA or gDNA derived from T cells, B-cell-depleted T cells, or PBMCs. The dataset comprised deeply sampled blood TCRbeta repertoires from subjects exposed to, actively infected with, or recovered from COVID-19. Where available, HLA class I and class II types were taken from metadata supplied by the sample provider and were not determined by assay-based typing. The repertoires were made available in a free public database intended to serve as a resource for research on the immune response to SARS-CoV-2. Samples came from the ongoing ImmuneRACE study (first 160 participants) plus 1,254 subjects from 6 global collaborators.

From a lookup of the germline V gene, CDR1 and CDR2 are SGHVS and FQNEAQ. The CDR3 covers 14 residues, taking in both the cysteine and the phenylalanine. Only CDR3 DNA remains: 42 bases, in frame from the first base. V loses 2 bases, J loses 7 bases, and the germline ends lie 14 bases apart. The immunoSEQ Assay, a bias-controlled multiplex PCR, was used to amplify TCRbeta CDR3 regions from genomic DNA. The authors processed their data as follows. Nucleated cell counts per sample were estimated from amplification of reference gene primers within the assay. Sequence reads were collapsed and filtered to measure the absolute abundance of every unique TCRbeta CDR3 rearrangement. For each sample, productive Simpson clonality was calculated by taking the square root of Simpson's diversity index across productive rearrangements. In TCRdb, the immuneACCESS table is reduced to in-frame sequences with V and J assigned. These tables do not hold every clone; where another copy was compared, an unresolved V gene accounts for under half, and the others remain unexplained. For V, J and clone size, that table is used; D and trimming come from the DNA. For this sample there are approximately 460,000 clones; roughly 89% appear just once. Roughly 0.9% of the sample is held by the ten biggest clonotypes.

General study outcomes and caveats: Clinical and demographic metadata were provided uncurated, with the amount varying by source and participant.

This receptor was obtained from a man aged 18-30 years with COVID-19, enrolled during active disease. The chain couples TRBV7-8 to TRBJ1-1, with TRBD1 as a weak D call on 6 bases. The sample taken for sequencing was peripheral blood. In nucleotide form, the sequence is TGTGCCAGCAGCTTAACACAGGGTTGGGATGAAGCTTTCTTT. Translated, this is CASSLTQGWDEAFF.